A selection of T cell receptor beta chains follows, all from one sample in a study of blood T cells in healthy people across ages. TCRdb re-derived calls from the 5' RACE reads in MiXCR, one entry per CDR3 protein. In the table there are 1.5 million to 1.8 million distinct CDR3 sequences, 35% to 45% of which are singletons. The sample comprised blood. Receptors were obtained from a woman between 18 and 29 years old in good health. Both conserved end residues are part of each CDR3.

V	J	CDR3
TRBV11-2	TRBJ1-1	CASSVGQKAEAFF
TRBV5-1	-	CASSYRTSVGQETQYF
TRBV7-8	TRBJ2-5	CASSPPRVETQYF
TRBV6-2/TRBV6-3	TRBJ2-2	CASSQRSGTGELFF
TRBV20-1	TRBJ1-1	CSAGRTEAFF
TRBV20-1	TRBJ2-3	CSALGPRQEATTQYF
TRBV2	TRBJ2-7	CASSEVGQGFYEQYF
TRBV6-1	-	CASRRDSARGYEQYF
TRBV4-3	TRBJ2-1	CASNQDRAYSHNEQFF
TRBV24-1	TRBJ1-2	CATSGGHGYTF
TRBV6-5	TRBJ1-2	CATRRGQGNYGYTF
TRBV4-1	TRBJ1-2	CASSHPDRVGGYTF
TRBV6-2/TRBV6-3	TRBJ2-1	CASKFSGLPTYNEQFF
TRBV7-9	TRBJ1-1	CASSSPGQGMNTEAFF
TRBV18	TRBJ2-7	CASSPQQVKPYEQYF
TRBV27	TRBJ2-7	CASSLGTSGREQYF